A selection of T cell receptor beta chains follows, all from one sample in a study of blood T cell repertoires in COVID-19. The repertoire was sequenced with immunoSEQ multiplex PCR; TCRdb's copy has only in-frame clones and lacks some. Of more than 65,000 clones listed, roughly 78% are singletons. Sequenced: peripheral blood. These receptors originate from a human donor in a cohort sampled during active COVID-19. The CDR3 runs from the conserved cysteine through the conserved F or W. A D gene is named only where the DNA matches it firmly. Some rows have no size entry. The others give once, few or many, or a class for an expanded clone.

>many|TRBJ1-3|NA|TRBV7-6
CASSLSSGNTIYF
TGTGCCAGCAGCCTGAGCTCTGGAAACACCATATATTTT
>once|TRBJ1-6|TRBD1|TRBV30
CAWSTGQGGSPLHF
TGTGCCTGGAGTACGGGACAGGGAGGTTCACCCCTCCACTTT
>NA|TRBJ2-6|TRBD1|TRBV4-1
CASSQPGQGAGANVLTF
TGCGCCAGCAGCCAACCGGGACAGGGGGCTGGGGCCAACGTCCTGACTTTC
>few|TRBJ2-6|NA|TRBV9
CASSPEGAGANVLTF
TGTGCCAGCAGTCCCGAGGGGGCTGGGGCCAACGTCCTGACTTTC
>many|TRBJ1-2|TRBD1|TRBV12-3/TRBV12-4
CASSTGQVYGYTF
TGTGCCAGCAGTACAGGACAGGTCTATGGCTACACCTTC
>NA|TRBJ1-5|NA|TRBV2
CASSEGLEQPQHF
TGTGCCAGCAGTGAAGGATTGGAGCAGCCCCAGCATTTT
>NA|TRBJ2-2|TRBD2|TRBV5-1
CASSRGLAGKNTGELFF
TGCGCCAGCAGCAGAGGACTAGCGGGGAAGAACACCGGGGAGCTGTTTTTT
>few|TRBJ1-4|NA|TRBV9
CASSVGGSHTINEKLFF
TGTGCCAGCAGCGTAGGAGGGTCCCACACTATTAATGAAAAACTGTTTTTT
>NA|TRBJ1-5|NA|TRBV9
CASSVDTFQPQHF
TGTGCCAGCAGCGTAGACACATTTCAGCCCCAGCATTTT
>few|TRBJ2-5|NA|TRBV10-2
CASRLSGRGQGATQYF
TGCGCCAGCAGACTCTCGGGGAGGGGGCAGGGGGCGACCCAGTACTTC